The 5 T cell receptor beta chains below were found in one sample sequenced in a study of T cells after yellow fever vaccination. TCRdb passed the 5' RACE reads through MiXCR, listing each CDR3 protein once. The sample lists 150,000 to 200,000 distinct CDR3 sequences, about 10% occurring once. The specimen comprised CD8+ T cells sorted from PBMCs, sampled 15 days after the yellow fever booster vaccination. These receptors came from a man between 18 and 35 years old who received the YFV17D yellow fever vaccine.

The chain combines TRBV3-1 with TRBJ2-2; unclear D gene. The V gene's germline CDR1 is LGHDT and CDR2 YNNKEL (reference sequence). The CDR3 runs to 13 residues. Trimming removed 0 bases at V and 7 bases at J, with 6 bases between. The CDR3 region has the DNA TGTGCCAGCAGCCAAGATGTAGTCGGGGAGCTGTTTTTT. Protein: CASSQDVVGELFF.

The chain links TRBV4-2 to TRBJ1-2, with D perhaps TRBD1 (5 bases). Trimming took off 3 bases at V and 7 bases at J, with 15 bases between the two ends. The CDR3 length is 14 residues. CDR1 LGHNA and CDR2 YNFKEQ come from the germline V gene. Here the CDR3 reads CASSQQGEASGYTF. CDR3 nucleotide sequence: TGTGCCAGCAGCCAGCAGGGAGAGGCTTCTGGCTACACCTTC.

This clonotype was counted between two and nine times. The chain couples TRBV7-6 to TRBJ1-6; possibly TRBD1 for D (5 bases). V was pared by 5 bases and J by 0 bases, with 8 bases between. Per germline, CDR1 SGHVS and CDR2 FNYEAQ. The CDR3 length is 15 residues. CDR3 residues: CASSRDSSYNSPLHF. CDR3 in DNA: TGTGCCAGCAGCCGAGACAGCTCCTATAATTCACCCCTCCACTTT.

The chain is built from TRBV24-1 and TRBJ2-3; D may match TRBD1 or TRBD2 (5 bases each). The germline gives CDR1 KGHDR, CDR2 SFDVKD. The CDR3 runs to 15 residues. Trimming cost V 7 bases and J 2 bases, with 15 bases left between them. CDR3 residues: CATRFRDPITDTQYF. DNA for the CDR3: TGTGCCACCAGGTTCCGGGACCCTATCACAGATACGCAGTATTTT.

CDR3 residues: CSARVGGSKYV. The DNA of the CDR3 is TGCAGTGCTAGAGTGGGGGGGTCGAAGTACGTC. The chain uses TRBV20-1 and TRBJ2-7; 7 bases are shared with TRBD2. Germline V lookup: CDR1 DFQATT, CDR2 SNEGSKA (reference sequence). The CDR3 runs 11 residues. V lost 1 base to trimming and J lost 11 bases; unmatched junction nucleotides: 5.